A single sample is the source of the 29 T cell receptor beta chains below, sequenced in a study of control samples from healthy donors and cancer patients. Some clones are missing from TCRdb's copy, which holds only in-frame ones; the method was immunoSEQ multiplex PCR. The data hold about 120,000 clones, with more than 85% observed a single time. The specimen sequenced was blood. Receptors originate from a man aged 30 to 39 in good health.

The chain has TRBV18 and TRBJ2-1; D is unclear. The V gene lost 6 bases and the J gene lost 12 bases, with 18 bases spanning the gap. The germline gives CDR1 KGHSH, CDR2 LQKENI. The CDR3 loop spans 13 amino acids. The CDR3 nucleotides are TGTGCCAGCTCCTACGACGGCCCCGGCGGGCAGTTCTTC. Encoded protein: CASSYDGPGGQFF.

The chain combines TRBV28 with TRBJ2-5; D is possibly TRBD2 (5 bases). Germline V lookup: CDR1 MDHEN, CDR2 SYDVKM. V dropped 5 bases and J dropped 1 base, with 20 bases sitting between them. CDR3 length: 17 residues. In DNA, the CDR3 is TGTGCCAGCAGTCCGCCACCCCACAGCGGTCCCCAAGAGACCCAGTACTTC. Protein sequence: CASSPPPHSGPQETQYF. Combining the CDR3 with reference TRBV28 and TRBJ2-5 gives the whole variable domain DVKVTQSSRYLVKRTGEKVFLECVQDMDHENMFWYRQDPGLGLRLIYFSYDVKMKEKGDIPEGYSVSREKKERFSLILESASTNQTSMYLCASSPPPHSGPQETQYFGPGTRLLVL.

The chain combines TRBV15 with TRBJ2-5, with 11 bases that match TRBD2. Germline CDR1 LNHNV, CDR2 YYDKDF (reference sequence). V shed 2 bases and J 5 bases; nucleotides not matched to a gene: 10. The CDR3 consists of 17 residues. Written as DNA, the CDR3 is TGTGCCACCAGCAGACCCGAAAAACTAGCGGGGGTCGAGACCCAGTACTTC. Translating gives CATSRPEKLAGVETQYF.

The rearrangement joins TRBV12-5 to TRBJ2-2; 10 nucleotides match TRBD1. V lost 4 bases to trimming and J lost 1 base; unmatched junction nucleotides: 3. The length of the CDR3 is 16 residues. Germline CDR1 reads LGHNT; CDR2 reads FRNRAP. DNA for the CDR3: TGTGCTAGTGGTTGGGGGACAGGGGAGAACACCGGGGAGCTGTTTTTT. Encoded protein: CASGWGTGENTGELFF.

This chain connects TRBV6-5 to TRBJ1-3; no definite D call. CDR1 is MNHEY and CDR2 is SVGAGI in the germline V gene. Trimming took off 2 bases at V and 3 bases at J, with 11 bases between the two ends. The CDR3 has 15 residues. CDR3 DNA sequence: TGTGCCAGCAGTTACAGAGGGCCCCGTGGAAACACCATATATTTT. Protein: CASSYRGPRGNTIYF.

This clone has only one observation. The chain recombines TRBV2 with TRBJ2-7; no clear D gene. Per the germline V gene, CDR1 is SNHLY and CDR2 is FYNNEI. This CDR3 is 12 amino acids long. The V end lost 7 bases, the J end lost 3 bases, and 10 bases lay between the germline ends. The CDR3 loop is CASKPGIYEQYF. The DNA for the CDR3 is TGTGCCAGCAAGCCAGGAATCTACGAGCAGTACTTC.

V is TRBV7-2 and J is TRBJ2-5; possibly TRBD1 for D (6 bases). This CDR3 region has 14 residues. Germline lookup yields CDR1 SGHTA and CDR2 FQGNSA. Trimming cost V 5 bases and J 1 base, with 11 bases left between them. In DNA form, the CDR3 reads TGTGCCAGCAGCCCTGACAGGTTCCAAGAGACCCAGTACTTC. Protein sequence: CASSPDRFQETQYF. The full variable domain, its missing parts supplied by reference TRBV7-2 and TRBJ2-5, is GAGVSQSPSNKVTEKGKDVELRCDPISGHTALYWYRQSLGQGLEFLIYFQGNSAPDKSGLPSDRFSAERTGGSVSTLTIQRTQQEDSAVYLCASSPDRFQETQYFGPGTRLLVL.

This clone was detected once. The genes are TRBV7-3 and TRBJ1-2; 7 nucleotides match TRBD1. The CDR3 totals 14 residues. Germline V gene lookup returns CDR1 SGHTA and CDR2 FQGTGA. Trimming took 5 bases from V and 8 from J; bases not matched to a gene: 11. CDR3 residues: CASSPPGQPRGYTF. The CDR3 coding sequence is TGTGCCAGCAGCCCTCCGGGACAGCCTAGGGGCTACACCTTC.

This chain connects TRBV7-9 to TRBJ2-3; D remains ambiguous. The CDR3 runs to 15 residues. Germline values: CDR1 SEHNR, CDR2 FQNEAQ (reference sequence). V was pared by 2 bases and J by 2 bases, with 11 bases between. The CDR3 bases are TGTGCCAGCAGCTTACCAGGCGAAGCCACAGATACGCAGTATTTT. This encodes CASSLPGEATDTQYF.

This clone was seen only once. The genes are TRBV6-1 and TRBJ1-5; D ambiguous. V lost 4 bases, J lost 0 bases, and 13 bases lay in between. The CDR3 has 16 amino acids. Germline CDR1 and CDR2: MNHNS and SASEGT. The CDR3 spells CASSAQPGNSNQPQHF. The CDR3 DNA reads as TGTGCCAGCAGTGCCCAGCCGGGAAATAGCAATCAGCCCCAGCATTTT.

The chain recombines TRBV13 with TRBJ1-1, with a weak D call TRBD1 (6 bases). V gave up 5 bases and J gave up 6 bases, with 22 bases separating them. Germline V gene data show CDR1 as PRHDT and CDR2 as FYEKMQ (reference sequence). CDR3 length: 16 amino acids. CDR3 region: CASSPPGTRSGAEAFF. As DNA, the CDR3 is TGTGCCAGCAGCCCTCCGGGGACAAGGTCTGGAGCTGAAGCTTTCTTT.

V and J are TRBV3-1 (or the pseudogene TRBV3-2) and TRBJ1-4; D gene ambiguous. V lost 5 bases and J 5 bases, leaving 15 bases between the germline ends. CDR1 and CDR2 (germline): LGHDT, YNNKEL (reference sequence). This CDR3 region has 15 residues. CDR3 sequence: CASSSNRNLNEKLFF. CDR3 coding DNA: TGTGCCAGCAGCTCAAACAGAAATCTCAATGAAAAACTGTTTTTT.

This rearrangement joins TRBV6-4 to TRBJ1-2, with D tentatively TRBD1 (5 bases). V lost 5 bases to trimming and J lost 4 bases, with 17 bases between them. The CDR3 is made up of 15 amino acids. In germline, CDR1 is MRHNA, CDR2 SNTAGT. CDR3 protein: CASSPAPGGIYGYTF. The DNA of the CDR3 is TGTGCCAGCAGTCCCGCCCCGGGGGGGATCTATGGCTACACCTTC.

The genes are TRBV7-8 and TRBJ1-1; 8 bases agree with TRBD1. The CDR3 has 13 amino acids. The ends lost 5 bases at V and 6 bases at J; junction bases unmatched: 5. The germline gives CDR1 SGHVS, CDR2 FQNEAQ. CDR3 amino acids: CASSEHRGAEAFF. The CDR3 DNA sequence: TGTGCCAGCAGCGAGCACAGGGGGGCTGAAGCTTTCTTT.

This sequence joins TRBV15 and TRBJ2-1; the match to TRBD1 covers 8 bases. In germline, CDR1 is LNHNV, CDR2 YYDKDF (reference sequence). This CDR3 is 16 amino acids long. Trimming at V came to 0 bases and at J to 3 bases, leaving 4 bases not matched to a gene. DNA of the CDR3: TGTGCCACCAGCAGAGATCGTACAGGGGGCTACAATGAGCAGTTCTTC. Protein: CATSRDRTGGYNEQFF.

The gene calls are TRBV28 and TRBJ1-6, with 7 bases lining up with TRBD1. This CDR3 has 17 residues. Germline-derived CDR1 and CDR2 are MDHEN and SYDVKM. With V trimmed by 1 base and J by 3 bases, 6 bases remained unmatched. The CDR3 nucleotides read TGTGCCAGCAGTTTATTGAGGCAGGGGGTCTATAATTCACCCCTCCACTTT. As protein: CASSLLRQGVYNSPLHF.

This chain joins TRBV28 and TRBJ2-3; D uncertain. The CDR3 sequence is 12 residues long. CDR1 MDHEN and CDR2 SYDVKM come from the germline V gene. V lost 6 bases to trimming and J lost 8 bases, with 12 bases between them. The CDR3 coding sequence is TGTGCCAGCAGCCCATTGGCGGTTACGCAGTATTTT. This encodes CASSPLAVTQYF.

This clone turned up a few times. The same CDR3 can be traced to other DNA sequences in this sample. This chain connects TRBV12-3 or TRBV12-4 to TRBJ1-1; no definite D call. V was clipped by 3 bases and J by 0 bases, with 2 bases between them. The CDR3 covers 12 residues. The CDR3 region has the DNA TGTGCCAGCAGTTTGATGAACACTGAAGCTTTCTTT. Amino acid sequence: CASSLMNTEAFF.

This clone showed up just once. The V call is TRBV5-1, the J call TRBJ2-1, with D uncertain. The CDR3 sequence is 15 residues long. CDR1 is SGHRS, CDR2 YFSETQ, per germline. V lost 0 bases and J lost 0, with 7 bases in between. This chain's CDR3 is CASSLDLSSYNEQFF. For the CDR3, the DNA is TGCGCCAGCAGCTTGGACCTTAGCTCCTACAATGAGCAGTTCTTC.

The chain employs TRBV28 and TRBJ1-1, with a weak D call TRBD1 (5 bases). V was trimmed by 3 bases and J by 2 bases, leaving 19 bases between them. There are 17 residues in the CDR3. Germline CDR1 MDHEN, CDR2 SYDVKM. CDR3 sequence reads: CASSLGVVRTYNTEAFF. The DNA for the CDR3 is TGTGCCAGCAGTTTGGGGGTTGTGCGGACCTATAACACTGAAGCTTTCTTT.

This clone was seen only once. The CDR3, as DNA: TGTGCCAGCTCACCACCCAGGGACGGGGAGCTGTTTTTT. Amino acids: CASSPPRDGELFF. The gene calls are TRBV18 and TRBJ2-2; TRBD1 might be the D (5 bases). The V gene's germline CDR1 is KGHSH and CDR2 LQKENI. V was clipped by 0 bases and J by 7 bases, with 6 bases between them. The CDR3 has 13 residues.

This rearrangement joins TRBV25-1 to TRBJ2-5, with TRBD1 matching over 11 bases. The CDR3 runs 17 residues. Germline trimming cut 5 bases from V and 2 bases from J; bases unmatched to any gene: 10. Germline V gives CDR1 MGHDK, CDR2 SYGVNS. The DNA of the CDR3 is TGTGCCAGCAGTACATTGGACGGGACAGGGGGGCAAGAGACCCAGTACTTC. Amino acid sequence: CASSTLDGTGGQETQYF.

The chain couples TRBV5-6 to TRBJ2-1; 9 positions match TRBD2. Trimming at V came to 3 bases and at J to 4 bases, leaving 8 bases not matched to a gene. The CDR3 consists of 16 residues. From germline, CDR1 is SGHDT and CDR2 YYEEEE. As DNA, the CDR3 is TGTGCCAGCAGCTCTTCCGCGGGGGGGAGGTACAATGAGCAGTTCTTC. This gives the protein CASSSSAGGRYNEQFF.

V gene TRBV7-9 combines with J gene TRBJ2-7, with 9 bases aligning to TRBD2. The trim removed 5 bases at V and 6 bases at J, leaving 11 bases unmatched. The germline CDR1 and CDR2 sequences are SEHNR and FQNEAQ (reference sequence). The CDR3 length is 15 residues. This chain's CDR3 is CASSPSGGIFGEQYV. For the CDR3, the DNA is TGTGCCAGCAGCCCCAGCGGGGGGATTTTCGGCGAGCAGTACGTC.

This chain links TRBV6-4 with TRBJ2-2, with D possibly matching TRBD1 (5 bases). Trimming took 3 bases from V and 6 from J, leaving 8 bases between them. The CDR3 loop spans 13 amino acids. Germline CDR1 reads MRHNA; CDR2 reads SNTAGT. CDR3 sequence: CASSEGVAGELFF. CDR3 nucleotides: TGTGCCAGCAGTGAAGGGGTCGCCGGGGAGCTGTTTTTT.

The chain is built from TRBV5-4 and TRBJ2-3; no firm D call. Germline CDR1 and CDR2: SGHNT and YYREEE (reference sequence). The CDR3 totals 11 residues. V lost 2 bases, J lost 3 bases, and 1 base lay in between. The CDR3 nucleotides read TGTGCCAGCAGCTTTACAGATACGCAGTATTTT. This codes for CASSFTDTQYF.

The chain links TRBV30 to TRBJ2-1, with no clear D. Trimming pared 1 base from V and 5 bases from J, leaving 9 bases between. The CDR3 sequence is 13 residues long. Germline V gene lookup returns CDR1 GTSNPN and CDR2 SVGIG (reference sequence). CDR3 protein: CAWSGLGHNEQFF. The CDR3 coding sequence is TGTGCCTGGAGTGGCCTCGGGCACAATGAGCAGTTCTTC. The complete variable domain, with remaining parts taken from reference TRBV30 and TRBJ2-1, reads SQTIHQWPATLVQPVGSPLSLECTVEGTSNPNLYWYRQAAGRGLQLLFYSVGIGQISSEVPQNLSASRPQDRQFILSSKKLLLSDSGFYLCAWSGLGHNEQFFGPGTRLTVL.

The chain has TRBV24-1 and TRBJ2-5; the match to TRBD1 covers 11 bases. The trim removed 1 base at V and 3 bases at J, leaving 3 bases unmatched. The germline V gene encodes CDR1 KGHDR and CDR2 SFDVKD. The CDR3 runs 16 residues. CDR3 DNA sequence: TGTGCCACCAGTGATTTACCGGGACAGGGGGAAGAGACCCAGTACTTC. Encoded protein: CATSDLPGQGEETQYF.

This chain joins TRBV28 and TRBJ1-1; weak D call: TRBD1 (6 bases). Germline CDR1 and CDR2: MDHEN and SYDVKM. The V gene lost 7 bases and the J gene lost 6 bases, with 15 bases spanning the gap. This CDR3 has 13 residues. CDR3: CASKLGGAAEAFF. DNA of the CDR3: TGTGCCAGCAAATTAGGGGGGGCGGCTGAAGCTTTCTTT.